This T cell receptor (beta chain) was captured by sequencing in a study of blood T cell repertoires in COVID-19. The repertoire was sequenced with immunoSEQ multiplex PCR; TCRdb's copy has only in-frame clones and lacks some. The sample gives about 74,000 clones, approximately 90% of which show up once; around 2.7% is in the top ten. This CDR3 contains 15 residues. V shed 4 bases, J shed 3 bases, and the junction held 7 bases outside the gene matches. Germline CDR1 SGDLS, CDR2 YYNGEE. The source material was peripheral blood. The chain uses TRBV9 and TRBJ2-3; 8 nucleotides line up with TRBD1. The clonotype comes from a man aged 65 to 79 with active or convalescent COVID-19. The CDR3 here is CASSPRQGWTDTQYF. As DNA, the CDR3 is TGTGCCAGCAGCCCCCGACAGGGGTGGACAGATACGCAGTATTTT.